Given below is one TCR beta chain in context. Its antigen is not known. These data originate in a study of graft-versus-host responses after intestinal transplantation. The wider study: Each transplant was multivisceral, liver-intestinal, or isolated intestinal. After anti-thymocyte globulin induction, recipients took tacrolimus and steroids for around three years.

The study, taken as a whole, reports: Detected in recipient marrow were GvH clones, some of which were first observed in ileum or blood. Early HvG declines after transplant were associated with peak circulating GvH clone levels.

The method was immunoSEQ multiplex PCR; TCRdb's version includes in-frame clones alone and lacks a portion of them. The data show more than 90,000 clones, 80% to 95% seen once. CDR1 is MNHNS, CDR2 SASEGT, per germline. CDR3 length: 19 residues. V was cut by 0 bases and J by 2 bases, with 21 bases left in between. The input for sequencing was unstimulated CD8+ T cells sorted from spleen or lymph node cells, taken before intestinal transplant. This clonotype originated in a human donor who received an intestinal transplant. V is TRBV6-1 and J is TRBJ2-3; TRBD1 is a possible D gene (6 bases). CDR3 nucleotides: TGTGCCAGCAGTGAAGCGCCCCTTGTGGGGGCTCGAGTCACAGATACGCAGTATTTT. This sequence encodes CASSEAPLVGARVTDTQYF.